These 5 T cell receptor beta chains were sequenced from one sample in a study of CD8 T cells in Susac syndrome. Reverse transcription of about 0.45 to 1 ug RNA was carried out with random hexamers. TCRdb used MiXCR to reprocess the immunoSEQ multiplex PCR reads, holding one entry per CDR3 protein. The sample records about 140,000 distinct CDR3 sequences, about 95% being singletons. The sample comprised CD4+ T cells from PBMCs. The receptors originated from a human donor with multiple sclerosis.

Comment on this clonotype: It is unclear where the CDR3 begins or ends on the DNA, so no DNA is shown, and the CDR3 is as TCRdb lists it. This chain joins TRBV12-3 or TRBV12-4 and TRBJ1-2; the table's D gene call, TRBD1, was not cross checked with the DNA. The CDR3 length equals 13 residues, ends included. The CDR3 loop is CASSSSTGYGYTF.

V gene TRBV12-3 or TRBV12-4 combines with J gene TRBJ1-2; no firm D call. V was clipped by 6 bases and J by 5 bases, with 19 bases between them. This CDR3 is 15 amino acids long. The CDR3 nucleotides read TGTGCCAGCAGCGTCCTACTACGGGCGGCGTATGGCTACACCTTC. This sequence encodes CASSVLLRAAYGYTF.

V is TRBV4-1 and J is TRBJ1-2; D may be TRBD1 (6 bases). CDR1 and CDR2 (germline): MGHRA, YSYEKL. Trimming removed 3 bases at V and 2 bases at J, with 16 bases between. The length of the CDR3 is 16 residues. The CDR3 DNA follows: TGCGCCAGCAGCCACCTAATTAGGGGGTCCAACTATGGCTACACCTTC. Translating gives CASSHLIRGSNYGYTF.

This clonotype was seen just once. The rearrangement links TRBV20-1 to TRBJ2-5; perhaps TRBD2 as D (6 bases). CDR3 length: 12 residues. The germline gives CDR1 DFQATT, CDR2 SNEGSKA (reference sequence). Trimming took 3 bases from V and 4 from J, leaving 9 bases between them. Written as DNA, the CDR3 is TGCAGTGCTAGTTTGGGGGGAGAGACCCAGTACTTC. Translated: CSASLGGETQYF.

V is TRBV3-1 and J is TRBJ2-7, with D perhaps TRBD2 (7 bases). The CDR3 runs 16 residues. Germline CDR1 is LGHDT and CDR2 is YNNKEL (reference sequence). The germline V and J ends were trimmed by 4 bases and 0 bases, with 16 bases remaining between them. The CDR3 loop reads CASSPFRGGGSYEQYF. The CDR3 nucleotides read TGTGCCAGCAGCCCGTTCCGGGGAGGGGGCTCCTACGAGCAGTACTTC.